This T cell receptor (beta chain) derives from a study of cytomegalovirus exposure and HLA in healthy donors. Study observations and caveats: Most subjects had HLA-A and HLA-B alleles reportedly predicted accurately by TCR beta sequences.

The CDR3 has 17 amino acids. With 6 bases clipped from V and 5 bases from J, the junction kept 16 bases outside the gene matches. From germline, CDR1 is SGHTA and CDR2 FQGNSA. The PCR had 60 Vbeta and 13 Jbeta primers. Clones were sequenced by immunoSEQ multiplex PCR, and TCRdb holds only the in-frame ones, with some missing. The sample includes roughly 100,000 clones, 75% to 90% of them seen just once. As to this clone: Its target is not known.

This clonotype originated in a middle-aged man in good health and CMV-seronegative. The genes are TRBV7-2 and TRBJ1-1; 9 bases match TRBD1. Sequencing was carried out using PBMCs. CDR3 protein: CASRAGQGSFGWTEAFF. The CDR3 nucleotides are TGTGCCAGCAGGGCGGGACAGGGAAGTTTTGGTTGGACTGAAGCTTTCTTT.